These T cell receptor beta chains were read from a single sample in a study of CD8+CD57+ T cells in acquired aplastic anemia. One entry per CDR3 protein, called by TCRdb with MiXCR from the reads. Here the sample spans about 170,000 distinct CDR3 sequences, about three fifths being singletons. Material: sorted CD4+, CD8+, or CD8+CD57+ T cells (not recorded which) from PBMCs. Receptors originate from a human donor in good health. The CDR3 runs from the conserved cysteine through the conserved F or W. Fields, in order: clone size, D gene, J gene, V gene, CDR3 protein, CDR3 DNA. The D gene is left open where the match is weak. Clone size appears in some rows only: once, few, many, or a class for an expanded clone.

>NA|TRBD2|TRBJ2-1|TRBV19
CASSAGTSREQFF
TGTGCCAGTAGTGCCGGGACTAGCAGGGAGCAGTTCTTC
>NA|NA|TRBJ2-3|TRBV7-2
CASSLVGFGDTQYF
TGTGCCAGCAGCTTAGTCGGTTTCGGAGATACGCAGTATTTT
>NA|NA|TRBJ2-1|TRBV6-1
CASSAAYNGQFF
TGTGCCAGCAGTGCAGCCTACAATGGGCAGTTCTTC
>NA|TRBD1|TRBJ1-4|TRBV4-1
CASSQSGQGAGKLFF
TGCGCCAGCAGCCAATCCGGACAGGGGGCAGGAAAACTGTTTTTT
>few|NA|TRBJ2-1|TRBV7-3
CASSLFLGGVGEQFF
TGTGCCAGCAGCTTATTTCTTGGTGGGGTGGGTGAGCAGTTCTTC
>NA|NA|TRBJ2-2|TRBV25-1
CASSGGTANTGELFF
TGTGCCAGCAGTGGCGGGACAGCTAACACCGGGGAGCTGTTTTTT
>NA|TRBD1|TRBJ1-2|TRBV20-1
CSARDRWGTGSDYGYTF
TGCAGTGCTAGAGACAGGTGGGGGACAGGGAGTGACTATGGCTACACCTTC
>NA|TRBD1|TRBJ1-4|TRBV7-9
CAHRGATNEKLFF
TGTGCCCACAGGGGGGCAACTAATGAAAAACTGTTTTTT
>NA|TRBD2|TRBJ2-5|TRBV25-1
CASSVTGLAVETQYF
TGTGCCAGCAGTGTAACGGGACTAGCTGTTGAGACCCAGTACTTC
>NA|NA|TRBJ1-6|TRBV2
CASSEGTSYNSPLHF
TGTGCCAGCAGTGAAGGAACTAGCTATAATTCACCCCTCCACTTT
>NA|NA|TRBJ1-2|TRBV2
CATSDPGDRGYTF
TGTGCCACCAGTGACCCAGGAGATAGGGGCTACACCTTC
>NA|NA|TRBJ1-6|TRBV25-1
CASSDPPPNDEQYF
TGTGCCAGCAGTGATCCCCCCCCAAATGACGAGCAGTACTTT
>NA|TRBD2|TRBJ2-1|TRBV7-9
CASSSLAGGDYNEQFF
TGTGCCAGCAGCTCCCTGGCGGGGGGGGACTACAATGAGCAGTTCTTC
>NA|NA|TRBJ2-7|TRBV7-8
CASSFGTRSYEQYF
TGTGCCAGCAGCTTCGGGACCCGCTCCTACGAGCAGTACTTC
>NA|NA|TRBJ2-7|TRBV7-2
CASSLVPGHEQYF
TGTGCCAGCAGCTTAGTTCCGGGGCACGAGCAGTACTTC
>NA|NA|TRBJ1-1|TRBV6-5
CASSAGRGAEAFF
TGTGCCAGCAGTGCAGGGCGGGGGGCTGAAGCTTTCTTT
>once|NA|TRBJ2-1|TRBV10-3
CAISEGHGGSYNEQFF
TGTGCCATCAGTGAGGGACACGGGGGATCCTACAATGAGCAGTTCTTC
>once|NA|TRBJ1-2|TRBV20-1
CSASDPGLYGYTF
TGCAGTGCTAGTGATCCAGGGCTCTATGGCTACACCTTC
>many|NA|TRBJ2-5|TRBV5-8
CASSLFVGETQYF
TGTGCCAGCAGCTTATTTGTAGGAGAGACCCAGTACTTC
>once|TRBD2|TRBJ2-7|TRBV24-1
CATSDSGTKLYEQYF
TGTGCCACCAGTGACTCCGGGACTAAACTGTACGAGCAGTACTTC
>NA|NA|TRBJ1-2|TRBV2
CASSEGRGYTF
TGTGCCAGCTCGGAGGGTCGAGGCTACACCTTC
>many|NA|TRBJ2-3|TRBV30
CSLGSQTSTDTQYF
TGTTCTCTTGGCAGCCAGACTAGCACAGATACGCAGTATTTT
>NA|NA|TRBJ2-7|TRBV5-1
CASSPTGFLSYEQYF
TGCGCCAGCAGCCCAACAGGGTTTCTCTCCTACGAGCAGTACTTC
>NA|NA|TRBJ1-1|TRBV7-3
CASSTAGQMNTEAFF
TGTGCCAGCAGCACCGCCGGACAGATGAACACTGAAGCTTTCTTT
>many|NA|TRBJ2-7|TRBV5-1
CASSLASVPEQYF
TGCGCCAGCAGCTTGGCCAGCGTTCCCGAGCAGTACTTC
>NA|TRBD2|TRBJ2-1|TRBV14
CASSHLRITGGNEQFF
TGTGCCAGCAGTCACTTACGAATTACGGGGGGGAATGAGCAGTTCTTC
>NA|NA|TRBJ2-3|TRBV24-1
CASRGNMDTQYF
TGTGCCTCACGGGGTAACATGGATACGCAGTATTTT
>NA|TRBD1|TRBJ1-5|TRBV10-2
CASRPGQGNQPQHF
TGCGCCAGCAGGCCCGGACAGGGCAATCAGCCCCAGCATTTT
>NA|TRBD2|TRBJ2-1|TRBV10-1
CASSDPTSGATYNEQFF
TGCGCCAGCAGTGATCCAACTAGCGGGGCCACCTACAATGAGCAGTTCTTC
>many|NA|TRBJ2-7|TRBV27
CASSLGPHYEQYF
TGTGCCAGCAGTTTAGGCCCACACTACGAGCAGTACTTC
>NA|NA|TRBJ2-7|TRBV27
CASSIDRSVEQYF
TGTGCCAGCAGTATAGACAGGTCTGTCGAGCAGTACTTC
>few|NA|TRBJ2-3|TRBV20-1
CSARDRGNSLLVDTQYF
TGCAGTGCTAGAGATAGGGGCAATTCCCTGCTGGTAGATACGCAGTATTTT
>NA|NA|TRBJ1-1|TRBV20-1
CSARDIMGQGPTEAFF
TGCAGTGCTAGAGATATAATGGGACAAGGTCCCACTGAAGCTTTCTTT
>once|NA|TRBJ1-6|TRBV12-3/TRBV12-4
CASTADYGVSYNSPLHF
TGTGCCAGCACAGCTGATTACGGTGTCTCCTATAATTCACCCCTCCACTTT
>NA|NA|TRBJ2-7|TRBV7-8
CASSWAGTPPYEQYF
TGTGCCAGCAGCTGGGCCGGGACACCACCCTACGAGCAGTACTTC
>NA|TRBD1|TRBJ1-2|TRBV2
CASRPRQGNYGYTF
TGTGCCAGCAGGCCCCGACAGGGAAACTATGGCTACACCTTC